The 29 T cell receptor beta chains presented below share a single source sample, sequenced in a study of a mutant IDH1 vaccine in newly diagnosed glioma. For these TCRs, the target antigens are not known. Generated by immunoSEQ multiplex PCR, the TCRdb table keeps only in-frame clones and is missing some. The sample has tens of thousands of clones, around 82% seen once; the top ten hold 10% to 15%. As for time point: week 35, safety follow-up. In the vaccine, a single dose held 300 ug of the mutant IDH1 20-mer peptide, along with topical imiquimod. Source: PBMCs, taken from a glioma patient whose treatment included an IDH1 peptide vaccine. The source of these receptors is a man younger than 35 with glioma.

The chain recombines TRBV5-4 with TRBJ1-2; D uncertain. Germline CDR1 and CDR2: SGHNT and YYREEE (reference sequence). Trimming shortened V by 4 bases and J by 8 bases, and 21 bases separated the two germline ends. CDR3 size: 15 residues. The CDR3 coding sequence is TGTGCCAGCAGCGGTACCAGTAGTTATTCCTGGGGCTACACCTTC. This translates into CASSGTSSYSWGYTF.

The chain recombines TRBV6-5 with TRBJ1-3; D is uncertain. With 6 bases removed from V and 0 bases from J, the gap between germline ends came to 6 bases. The length of the CDR3 is 13 residues. Germline CDR1 reads MNHEY; CDR2 reads SVGAGI. Here the CDR3 DNA reads TGTGCCAGCAGCTCCTTCTCTGGAAACACCATATATTTT. Amino acids: CASSSFSGNTIYF.

This chain connects TRBV19 to TRBJ2-5; TRBD1 agrees at 7 bases. The CDR3 is made up of 13 amino acids. V was pared by 3 bases and J by 5 bases, with 3 bases of the junction left unmatched. Germline V gene lookup returns CDR1 LNHDA and CDR2 SQIVND (reference sequence). The CDR3 here is CASSINRGETQYF. CDR3 DNA sequence: TGTGCCAGTAGTATTAACAGGGGTGAGACCCAGTACTTC.

The chain employs TRBV2 and TRBJ2-7; 7 bases match TRBD1. The germline V gene encodes CDR1 SNHLY and CDR2 FYNNEI. The CDR3 contains 13 residues. Trimming removed 4 bases from V and 3 bases from J; junction bases left unmatched: 3. The CDR3 bases are TGTGCCAGCAGTGCGGACAGGAGCTACGAGCAGTACTTC. Translation gives CASSADRSYEQYF. The entire variable domain, with the rest obtained from reference TRBV2 and TRBJ2-7, is as follows: EPEVTQTPSHQVTQMGQEVILRCVPISNHLYFYWYRQILGQKVEFLVSFYNNEISEKSEIFDDQFSVERPDGSNFTLKIRSTKLEDSAMYFCASSADRSYEQYFGPGTRLTVT.

V is TRBV19 and J is TRBJ1-5; a possible D gene is TRBD1 (5 bases). Trimming removed 3 bases from V and 3 bases from J, with 9 bases in between. This CDR3 has 14 amino acids. Per germline, CDR1 LNHDA and CDR2 SQIVND (reference sequence). The CDR3 loop is CASSIREFNQPQHF. As DNA, the CDR3 is TGTGCCAGTAGTATCAGGGAGTTCAATCAGCCCCAGCATTTT.

The V gene is TRBV11-2, the J gene TRBJ1-1; 8 bases map to TRBD1. The CDR3 runs 19 residues. V was pared by 3 bases and J by 1 base, with 16 bases of the junction left unmatched. Per germline, CDR1 SGHAT and CDR2 FQNNGV. As DNA, the CDR3 is TGTGCCAGCAGCTTGCGTGTGCTTGGGGCAGGACAGGGGAACACTGAAGCTTTCTTT. Its translation is CASSLRVLGAGQGNTEAFF.

The chain employs TRBV20-1 and TRBJ2-7; D remains ambiguous. This CDR3 spans 11 amino acids. Germline V gives CDR1 DFQATT, CDR2 SNEGSKA (reference sequence). The V and J ends lost 2 bases and 10 bases respectively, with 12 bases between them. The CDR3 spells CSARLVNSQYF. CDR3 in DNA: TGCAGTGCTAGATTGGTGAACAGTCAGTACTTC.

This clone occurred a few times. The V and J genes are TRBV9 and TRBJ1-1; D is ambiguous. The CDR3 sequence is 16 residues long. Between the trimmed V and J ends, which lost 0 bases and 2 bases, there was a span of 14 bases. Germline V gene data show CDR1 as SGDLS and CDR2 as YYNGEE. The CDR3 DNA reads TGTGCCAGCAGCGTAGACGACACCCCCGGTAACACTGAAGCTTTCTTT. The encoded protein is CASSVDDTPGNTEAFF.

The chain employs TRBV6-1 and TRBJ2-7; D assignment may be TRBD1 or TRBD2 (5 bases each). The CDR3 has 14 amino acids. V was trimmed by 3 bases and J by 4 bases, leaving 13 bases between them. Germline CDR1 reads MNHNS; CDR2 reads SASEGT. The DNA of the CDR3 is TGTGCCAGCAGTGAGTACTGGGACGGATACGAGCAGTACTTC. This encodes CASSEYWDGYEQYF.

Turning to this clone: Other DNA sequences in this specimen translate into the identical CDR3. This chain uses TRBV28 with TRBJ2-7; no definite D call. The CDR3 runs 11 residues. The germline V and J ends were trimmed by 2 bases and 4 bases, with 3 bases remaining between them. Germline assignment: CDR1 MDHEN and CDR2 SYDVKM. In nucleotides, the CDR3 is TGTGCCAGCAGTTTACGATACGAGCAGTACTTC. Amino acids: CASSLRYEQYF.

The chain carries TRBV9 and TRBJ1-6; TRBD1 matches 7 bases. Trimming removed 0 bases from V and 5 bases from J; junction bases left unmatched: 5. Germline CDR1 and CDR2: SGDLS and YYNGEE. The CDR3 covers 16 residues. CDR3 nucleotides: TGTGCCAGCAGCGTAGAGGGGGCATCAGATAATTCACCCCTCCACTTT. Its translation: CASSVEGASDNSPLHF.

The J gene is TRBJ1-2, the V gene TRBV7-8; D is possibly TRBD1 (6 bases). Between the trimmed V and J ends, which lost 5 bases and 0 bases, there was a span of 13 bases. The CDR3 runs to 15 residues. Germline loops: CDR1 SGHVS, CDR2 FQNEAQ. CDR3 residues: CASSHRDNTNYGYTF. As DNA, the CDR3 is TGTGCCAGCAGCCACCGGGACAACACTAACTATGGCTACACCTTC.

The chain recombines TRBV19 with TRBJ1-2; D is undetermined. V shed 4 bases and J shed 1 base, with 16 bases lying between them. The CDR3 runs 16 residues. CDR1 and CDR2 (germline): LNHDA, SQIVND (reference sequence). The CDR3 here is CASSSPARGINYGYTF. In nucleotides, the CDR3 is TGTGCCAGTAGTAGCCCCGCCCGAGGGATTAACTATGGCTACACCTTC.

This clone was counted between two and nine times. V and J are TRBV4-1 and TRBJ1-1, with TRBD1 as a possible D gene (5 bases). V was trimmed by 4 bases and J by 0 bases, leaving 6 bases between them. Germline V gene sequence: CDR1 MGHRA, CDR2 YSYEKL. The CDR3 is made up of 13 amino acids. The CDR3: CASSLGLNTEAFF. The CDR3 region has the DNA TGCGCCAGCAGCCTGGGGCTGAACACTGAAGCTTTCTTT.

The chain has TRBV6-1 and TRBJ1-2; D is perhaps TRBD1 (5 bases). The ends were cut back, 2 bases at V and 5 bases at J, with 15 bases in the middle. Germline V gene sequence: CDR1 MNHNS, CDR2 SASEGT. The CDR3 is 15 residues long. The DNA of the CDR3 is TGTGCCAGCAGTGAACACCCGGCAGGGATATATGGCTACACCTTC. As protein: CASSEHPAGIYGYTF.

CDR3 DNA: TGTGCCAGCTCACTGGACAGATTATACGAGCAGTACTTC. As protein: CASSLDRLYEQYF. This chain links TRBV18 with TRBJ2-7, with D possibly being TRBD1 (6 bases). Germline CDR1 reads KGHSH; CDR2 reads LQKENI. Deletions cut 4 bases from V and 4 bases from J, with 11 bases between. This CDR3 comprises 13 residues.

This clone was found a few times. The CDR3 here is CASSSQMNTEAFF. CDR3 nucleotide sequence: TGTGCCAGCAGCTCCCAGATGAACACTGAAGCTTTCTTT. This chain joins TRBV7-2 and TRBJ1-1; no clear D gene. The CDR3 loop spans 13 amino acids. Per the germline V gene, CDR1 is SGHTA and CDR2 is FQGNSA. Trimming shortened V by 4 bases and J by 0 bases, and 6 bases separated the two germline ends. The whole variable domain, filled in from reference TRBV7-2 and TRBJ1-1, reads GAGVSQSPSNKVTEKGKDVELRCDPISGHTALYWYRQSLGQGLEFLIYFQGNSAPDKSGLPSDRFSAERTGGSVSTLTIQRTQQEDSAVYLCASSSQMNTEAFFGQGTRLTVV.

The chain joins TRBV7-2 to TRBJ2-4; D not resolved. V was pared by 5 bases and J by 6 bases, with 11 bases between. The CDR3 sequence is 13 residues long. Germline assignment: CDR1 SGHTA and CDR2 FQGNSA. The CDR3 spells CASSLGFANIQYF. The CDR3, as DNA: TGTGCCAGCAGCCTAGGATTTGCAAACATTCAGTACTTC.

This chain uses TRBV28 with TRBJ1-5, with D uncertain. CDR1 is MDHEN, CDR2 SYDVKM, per germline. The length of the CDR3 is 14 residues. V lost 5 bases, J lost 0 bases, and 8 bases lay in between. The CDR3 spells CASSGIDSNQPQHF. The CDR3 nucleotides read TGTGCCAGCAGTGGTATTGATAGCAATCAGCCCCAGCATTTT. The full variable domain, with the rest looked up from reference TRBV28 and TRBJ1-5, is DVKVTQSSRYLVKRTGEKVFLECVQDMDHENMFWYRQDPGLGLRLIYFSYDVKMKEKGDIPEGYSVSREKKERFSLILESASTNQTSMYLCASSGIDSNQPQHFGDGTRLSIL.

The chain is built from TRBV27 and TRBJ2-2, with 9 nucleotides matching TRBD1. The CDR3 covers 15 residues. V lost 3 bases and J lost 6; bases outside the gene matches: 5. Germline lookup yields CDR1 MNHEY and CDR2 SMNVEV (reference sequence). The CDR3 DNA reads as TGTGCCAGCAGTTTCGGGACAGGGTCTCCCGGGGAGCTGTTTTTT. Translated: CASSFGTGSPGELFF.

The chain links TRBV5-6 to TRBJ2-7; D gene uncertain. The V gene lost 2 bases and the J gene lost 2 bases, with 14 bases spanning the gap. The CDR3 totals 15 residues. Germline values: CDR1 SGHDT, CDR2 YYEEEE. CDR3 sequence: CASSFKGVRAYEQYF. The CDR3 DNA is TGTGCCAGCAGCTTTAAGGGCGTTCGGGCCTACGAGCAGTACTTC.

This clone came up once. V gene TRBV5-1 combines with J gene TRBJ2-7, with 11 bases fitting TRBD1. The ends lost 5 bases at V and 4 bases at J; junction bases unmatched: 8. The CDR3 sequence is 15 residues long. From germline, CDR1 is SGHRS and CDR2 YFSETQ. CDR3 DNA sequence: TGCGCCAGCAGGAACCCGGGACAGGGGGATTACGAGCAGTACTTC. Translated, it gives CASRNPGQGDYEQYF.

This clone was counted between two and nine times. The chain employs TRBV5-6 and TRBJ1-2; D is ambiguous. The CDR3 totals 14 residues. Looked up from germline, CDR1 is SGHDT and CDR2 is YYEEEE. Trimming removed 2 bases at V and 6 bases at J, with 14 bases between. DNA for the CDR3: TGTGCCAGCAGCTTAATCTCAGGCGAGAATGGCTACACCTTC. Protein: CASSLISGENGYTF.

CDR3 bases: TGCGCCAGCAGCCAATCGGAGCGGGAGACCCAGTACTTC. Protein product: CASSQSERETQYF. V gene TRBV4-3 combines with J gene TRBJ2-5; D might be TRBD2 (5 bases). This CDR3 has 13 amino acids. The V gene lost 2 bases and the J gene lost 5 bases, with 9 bases spanning the gap. Germline-derived CDR1 and CDR2 are LGHNA and YSLEER.

A few counts support this clone. The rearrangement joins TRBV5-4 to TRBJ1-1; 8 bases are a match to TRBD1. The CDR3 runs to 14 residues. J was trimmed by 6 bases and V by 4 bases; bases with no gene match: 8. Germline CDR1 reads SGHNT; CDR2 reads YYREEE (reference sequence). The CDR3 loop is CASSTRQGLAEAFF. CDR3 sequence (DNA): TGTGCCAGCAGCACTCGACAGGGGTTGGCTGAAGCTTTCTTT.

The chain employs TRBV27 and TRBJ1-4, with a tentative D call TRBD1 (5 bases). CDR1 MNHEY and CDR2 SMNVEV come from the germline V gene (reference sequence). There are 15 residues in the CDR3. V dropped 7 bases and J dropped 3 bases, with 15 bases sitting between them. The CDR3 DNA reads TGTGCCAGCACCCCCCCACCGGGACCTAATGAAAAACTGTTTTTT. Translated: CASTPPPGPNEKLFF.

The chain is built from TRBV30 and TRBJ2-2, with 7 bases fitting TRBD1. V trimming: 3 bases; J trimming: 0 bases; junction bases outside the gene matches: 1. Looked up from germline, CDR1 is GTSNPN and CDR2 is SVGIG (reference sequence). The CDR3 totals 14 residues. The DNA for the CDR3 is TGTGCCTGGAGCACAGGGGCGAACACCGGGGAGCTGTTTTTT. It yields the protein CAWSTGANTGELFF.

V is TRBV5-1 and J is TRBJ2-5; the D gene is possibly TRBD1 (7 bases). The V gene's germline CDR1 is SGHRS and CDR2 YFSETQ. The CDR3 length is 16 residues. Trimming removed 7 bases at V and 1 base at J, with 20 bases between. CDR3 in amino acids: CASAAGPGQVQETQYF. CDR3 nucleotide sequence: TGCGCCAGCGCCGCGGGGCCCGGACAGGTCCAAGAGACCCAGTACTTC.

V is TRBV7-8 and J is TRBJ1-1; 7 bases are a match to TRBD1. Looked up from germline, CDR1 is SGHVS and CDR2 is FQNEAQ. The CDR3 length is 15 residues. The trim removed 4 bases at V and 1 base at J, leaving 6 bases unmatched. The CDR3 region is CASSYRGTANTEAFF. CDR3 coding DNA: TGTGCCAGCAGCTACAGGGGTACTGCGAACACTGAAGCTTTCTTT.